This paragraph covers one T cell receptor (beta chain) sequence. As yet, its antigen is unknown. With 5 bases removed from V and 7 bases from J, the gap between germline ends came to 14 bases. Germline CDR1 and CDR2: MNHEY and SMNVEV (reference sequence). The CDR3 is 13 amino acids. This sample is drawn from a study of shared clonotypes between healthy human individuals. As for the study in general: Donors were two women and a few men aged 18 to 49. Per donor, CD8 memory used one plate, CD8 naive used two, CD4 memory used three and CD4 naive used three. Notes on the study in general: Sampling covered nothing but blood. Tissue TCR repertoires likely differ from those found in blood.

Terminally differentiated effector memory CD45RA+ cells were left out of the naive CD8 fraction, which was CD45RO-negative and positively selected for CCR7. Original methodology: Junction-only immunoSEQ data arrived without quality scores, meaning filtering differed. TCRdb's table, derived via immunoSEQ multiplex PCR, lists solely in-frame clones and lacks some. V and J calls and clone size are those listed in that table; D and trimming were worked out from the DNA. The sample has about 2.2 million clones; roughly 93% are singletons. The chain carries TRBV27 and TRBJ2-5; D is ambiguous. The sequence was collected from a man younger than 35 in good health. Some clones in this sample may be carry-over from other donors' samples. Sequences were obtained from naive CD8+ T cells from PBMCs. The CDR3 loop reads CASSAGRLSTQYF. The CDR3 bases are TGTGCCAGCAGTGCCGGGCGGCTTTCGACCCAGTACTTC.